Below are 2 T cell receptor beta chains sequenced from a single sample in a study of blood T cells in healthy people across ages. Through a sample-barcoded 5' primer and a J-beta primer mix, a second PCR was run for roughly 7 to 11 cycles. From the 5' RACE reads, TCRdb called clonotypes with MiXCR, one entry per CDR3 protein. The table shows about 810,000 distinct CDR3 sequences, with under 40% occurring only once. Source material: blood. The receptor set was obtained from a man younger than 35 in good health.

In the case of this clonotype: A single base separates this from a much larger clone, so it may be a read error. This chain uses TRBV29-1 with TRBJ2-3, with 7 bases identical to TRBD1. This CDR3 has 13 amino acids. CDR1 and CDR2 (germline): SQVTM, ANQGSEA. J lost 2 bases, V lost 7 bases, and 6 bases had no gene match. DNA of the CDR3: TGCAGCGCAATACAGGGGTACACAGATACGCAGTATTTT. As protein: CSAIQGYTDTQYF.

The J gene is TRBJ1-4, the V gene TRBV5-6; tentatively, D is TRBD1 (5 bases). Germline V gene lookup returns CDR1 SGHDT and CDR2 YYEEEE. The CDR3 is made up of 14 amino acids. Deletions cut 0 bases from V and 5 bases from J, with 8 bases between. CDR3 protein: CASSLEQENEKLFF. As DNA, the CDR3 is TGTGCCAGCAGCTTGGAACAGGAAAATGAAAAACTGTTTTTT.